These 3 T cell receptor beta chains came from one sample sequenced in a study of shared T cell receptors in the human thymus. Method: immunoSEQ multiplex PCR; TCRdb's copy keeps in-frame clones and lacks some. Here the sample spans 540,000 or so clones, more than 75% being singletons. The same sample was also used in a study of human thymus T cells.

Sequenced: thymocytes. Source of these receptors: a boy under three years old with a congenital heart defect.

This clone was seen only once. The sample holds other DNA sequences that translate to the same CDR3. The genes are TRBV5-4 and TRBJ2-2; 11 bases line up with TRBD2. CDR1 is SGHNT, CDR2 YYREEE, per germline (reference sequence). V gave up 2 bases and J gave up 6 bases; unmatched junction bases: 0. The CDR3 consists of 14 residues. The CDR3 sequence: CASSLLAGAGELFF. The DNA for the CDR3 is TGTGCCAGCAGCTTACTAGCGGGAGCCGGGGAGCTGTTTTTT.

The chain is built from TRBV4-2 and TRBJ2-2, with D possibly matching TRBD1 (5 bases). Germline assignment: CDR1 LGHNA and CDR2 YNFKEQ. The CDR3 loop spans 16 amino acids. The V gene lost 0 bases and the J gene lost 7 bases, with 15 bases spanning the gap. The CDR3 sequence is CASSQDGQGEGGELFF. The CDR3 nucleotides are TGTGCCAGCAGCCAAGATGGCCAGGGTGAAGGCGGGGAGCTGTTTTTT.

This clone was picked up a small number of times. The chain links TRBV9 to TRBJ2-2, with 7 bases fitting TRBD1. V was clipped by 0 bases and J by 6 bases; unmatched bases: 8. This CDR3 has 16 residues. Per germline, CDR1 SGDLS and CDR2 YYNGEE. Here the CDR3 reads CASSVEKGALPGELFF. In DNA, the CDR3 is TGTGCCAGCAGCGTAGAGAAGGGGGCGCTTCCCGGGGAGCTGTTTTTT.